This T cell receptor beta chain was captured by sequencing in a study of CD8 T cells in Susac syndrome. RNA amounts of about 0.45 to 1 ug underwent reverse transcription with random hexamers. MiXCR, run by TCRdb on the immunoSEQ multiplex PCR reads, gives a single entry per CDR3 protein. Altogether around 160,000 distinct CDR3 sequences are present, 94% being singletons, with the ten largest covering 0.08% to 0.095%. This clonotype originated in a human donor with multiple sclerosis. Sequenced material: CD4+ T cells from PBMCs.

The CDR3 coding sequence is TGTGCCATCATGCCGGACGGGTACGAGCAGTACTTC. Its protein is CAIMPDGYEQYF. V is TRBV10-3 and J is TRBJ2-7; no clear D. Germline loops: CDR1 ENHRY, CDR2 SYGVKD. The CDR3 is 12 amino acids. Trimming left V 7 bases short and J 4 bases short, with 11 bases between.